Sequencing of this TCR beta chain was carried out in a study of blood T cell repertoires in COVID-19. Overall study context: The origin of the acute and convalescent COVID-19 samples was the United States, Italy and Spain. PBMCs, B-cell-depleted T cells, or T cells provided the cDNA or gDNA that made up the material.

Sequencing was performed with immunoSEQ multiplex PCR; in TCRdb, only in-frame clones are kept and a portion is missing. Of about 240,000 clones detected, roughly nine tenths appear once; the ten largest clones hold approximately 7.9%. J gave up 4 bases and V 4 bases, and 7 bases lay outside the gene matches. Germline V gives CDR1 LNHDA, CDR2 SQIVND (reference sequence). This CDR3 is 16 amino acids long. The clonotype was recovered from a man aged 60-69 years who had recovered from COVID-19. Sequencing was performed on peripheral blood. This chain links TRBV19 with TRBJ2-2, with 9 bases fitting TRBD2. The CDR3 DNA reads as TGTGCCAGTAGTACCATAGCGGGGGCGGGCACCGGGGAGCTGTTTTTT. Residues: CASSTIAGAGTGELFF.